This T cell receptor (beta chain) was profiled in a study of CD8+CD57+ T cells in acquired aplastic anemia. As for the study in general: The average for DNA from sorted CD4+ and CD8+ cells was 3.2 ug.

This clonotype turned up a few times. The CDR3 covers 16 residues. Per germline, CDR1 MNHEY and CDR2 SMNVEV (reference sequence). The germline V and J ends were trimmed by 8 bases and 8 bases, with 25 bases remaining between them. TCR beta VDJ and CDR3 profiling used genomic DNA as template. Via MiXCR, TCRdb re-called the reads, giving one row per CDR3 protein. In the table there are 55,000 to 80,000 distinct CDR3 sequences, around half of which are singletons. Input material: sorted CD4+, CD8+, or CD8+CD57+ T cells (not recorded which) from PBMCs. The sequence was collected from a human donor in good health, serving as a control. The chain employs TRBV27 and TRBJ2-1, with D possibly being TRBD1 or TRBD2 (6 bases each). CDR3 in amino acids: CASSLYGTTGGDEQFF. CDR3 coding DNA: TGTGCCAGCTCCCTTTACGGGACCACCGGGGGCGATGAGCAGTTCTTC.